The rows below give T cell receptor beta chains drawn from one sample of a study of radiotherapy plus CTLA-4 blockade in lung cancer. Assay: immunoSEQ multiplex PCR; the TCRdb copy retains only in-frame clones and omits some. The repertoire holds 84,000 or so clones, with over 75% as singletons. This specimen was peripheral blood, taken from a patient treated with radiotherapy plus ipilimumab. These receptors came from a human donor with non-small cell lung cancer that progressed on radiotherapy plus ipilimumab. CDR3s include the opening cysteine and the closing phenylalanine or tryptophan. The D gene is left open where the match is weak.

cdr3_length	j_call	v_call	d_call	cdr3_nt	cdr3_aa
14	TRBJ2-4	TRBV15	-	TGTGCCACCAGCAGAGATAAGGGGGGGAACATTCAGTACTTC	CATSRDKGGNIQYF
13	TRBJ1-1	TRBV6-5	-	TGTGCCAGCACCAATGACAAGGGATATGAAGCTTTCTTT	CASTNDKGYEAFF
18	TRBJ1-6	TRBV6-1	TRBD1	TGTGCCAGCAGTGAAGCGGGGACAGGGCTCTCCTATAATTCACCCCTCCACTTT	CASSEAGTGLSYNSPLHF
14	TRBJ1-5	TRBV27	TRBD1	TGTGCCAGCAGTCCCCGGACAGGGCTTCAGCCCCAGCATTTT	CASSPRTGLQPQHF
17	TRBJ2-1	TRBV7-8	-	TGTGCCAGCAGCTTAGATTTCGCGGGGCGTTCCTACAATGAGCAGTTCTTC	CASSLDFAGRSYNEQFF
14	TRBJ1-2	TRBV5-1	-	TGCGCCAGCAGCTTGGAGGGACCCAACTATGGCTACACCTTC	CASSLEGPNYGYTF
16	TRBJ2-3	TRBV7-7	-	TGTGCTAGCAGCCCCGCCGGGAGCGGAAGCACAGATACGCAGTATTTT	CASSPAGSGSTDTQYF
11	TRBJ2-7	TRBV6-5	-	TGTGCCAGCAGTGCAGGGTACGAGCAGTACTTC	CASSAGYEQYF
13	TRBJ2-1	TRBV2	TRBD2	TGTGCCGGCCAGACTAGCGGGGGGCAGGAGGAGTTCTTC	CAGQTSGGQEEFF
14	TRBJ1-2	TRBV4-3	TRBD1	TGCGCCAGCAGCCAAGGACAGGGGGCGGGTGGCTACACCTTC	CASSQGQGAGGYTF
12	TRBJ1-4	TRBV28	-	TGTGCCAGCGAAGGATCTAATGAAAAACTGTTTTTT	CASEGSNEKLFF
17	TRBJ2-7	TRBV7-3	TRBD2	TGTGCCAGCACCCCCTGTTGTGAGCGGACTAGTAAATACGAGCAGTACTTC	CASTPCCERTSKYEQYF
14	TRBJ2-3	TRBV18	TRBD2	TGTGCCAGCTCAGATAGCGGGGGACCCGATACGCAGTATTTT	CASSDSGGPDTQYF
15	TRBJ2-3	TRBV5-1	-	TGCGCCAGCAGCTTGAGTGGAGGGTCCCCAGATACGCAGTATTTT	CASSLSGGSPDTQYF
13	TRBJ2-7	TRBV11-3	-	TGTGCCAGCAGCTTAGAGGGGACTGACGAGCAGTACTTC	CASSLEGTDEQYF
17	TRBJ2-3	TRBV4-3	TRBD2	TGCGCCAGCAGCCAAGTCGTAGCGGGGGGGCCGGGAGATACGCAGTATTTT	CASSQVVAGGPGDTQYF
15	TRBJ1-2	TRBV15	-	TGTGCCACCAGCAGTTTCGGGACGGCCAACTATGGCTACACCTTC	CATSSFGTANYGYTF